Listed here are 15 T cell receptor beta chains from one sample, sequenced in a study of blood T cell repertoires in COVID-19. Here immunoSEQ multiplex PCR was the method, and the copy in TCRdb shows in-frame clones only, minus some. Here the sample spans fewer than 200,000 clones, over 80% being singletons. Sequencing was carried out using peripheral blood. These TCRs come from a woman in her 70s with COVID-19, enrolled during active disease.

The gene calls are TRBV7-2 and TRBJ2-2, with 8 bases fitting TRBD2. Germline CDR1 and CDR2: SGHTA and FQGNSA. V was pared by 1 base and J by 5 bases, with 3 bases of the junction left unmatched. The CDR3 totals 15 residues. CDR3 sequence: CASSLVLAGTGELFF. In DNA, the CDR3 is TGTGCCAGCAGCTTAGTATTAGCGGGGACCGGGGAGCTGTTTTTT. Full variable domain (rest looked up from reference TRBV7-2 and TRBJ2-2): GAGVSQSPSNKVTEKGKDVELRCDPISGHTALYWYRQSLGQGLEFLIYFQGNSAPDKSGLPSDRFSAERTGGSVSTLTIQRTQQEDSAVYLCASSLVLAGTGELFFGEGSRLTVL.

This chain uses TRBV30 with TRBJ2-7; D remains ambiguous. The V end lost 0 bases, the J end lost 6 bases, and 18 bases lay between the germline ends. Looked up from germline, CDR1 is GTSNPN and CDR2 is SVGIG (reference sequence). The CDR3 is made up of 15 amino acids. CDR3 coding DNA: TGTGCCTGGAGTGTACGAGGAAACCAACCCGCCGAGCAGTACTTC. It codes for CAWSVRGNQPAEQYF.

The V call is TRBV5-1, the J call TRBJ2-7, with D perhaps matching TRBD2 (6 bases). V was cut by 4 bases and J by 4 bases, with 9 bases left in between. Germline values: CDR1 SGHRS, CDR2 YFSETQ. The CDR3 has 12 amino acids. CDR3 amino acids: CASSTGLYEQYF. The CDR3, as DNA: TGCGCCAGCAGCACGGGACTTTACGAGCAGTACTTC.

CDR3: CASKGTGVAADTQYF. The CDR3 DNA is TGTGCCAGCAAGGGGACAGGGGTTGCGGCAGATACGCAGTATTTT. The chain carries TRBV27 and TRBJ2-3, with 10 bases fitting TRBD1. The CDR3 totals 15 residues. The germline V gene encodes CDR1 MNHEY and CDR2 SMNVEV (reference sequence). Losses at the gene ends were 7 bases for V and 4 bases for J; bases not matched to a gene: 8.

This clone was seen more than once but under ten times. The chain employs TRBV3-1 (or the pseudogene TRBV3-2) and TRBJ1-1; 8 bases line up with TRBD1. Trimming at V came to 2 bases and at J to 3 bases, leaving 8 bases not matched to a gene. Germline values: CDR1 LGHDT, CDR2 YNNKEL (reference sequence). This CDR3 is 16 amino acids long. The CDR3 sequence is CASSQMARGRDTEAFF. The DNA for the CDR3 is TGTGCCAGCAGCCAAATGGCCAGGGGGCGGGACACTGAAGCTTTCTTT.

This chain joins TRBV15 and TRBJ2-7; D gene uncertain. The CDR3 runs 13 residues. The germline CDR1 and CDR2 sequences are LNHNV and YYDKDF (reference sequence). V gave up 0 bases and J gave up 3 bases, with 6 bases separating them. The CDR3, as DNA: TGTGCCACCAGCAGAGATTTGAGCTACGAGCAGTACTTC. It codes for CATSRDLSYEQYF.

The chain employs TRBV28 and TRBJ2-4, with D perhaps matching TRBD1 (5 bases). V was cut by 6 bases and J by 4 bases, with 10 bases left in between. This CDR3 has 13 amino acids. CDR1 and CDR2 from the germline V gene are MDHEN and SYDVKM. Written as DNA, the CDR3 is TGTGCCAGCAGGCCAGGGCCAAAAAACATTCAGTACTTC. Translated: CASRPGPKNIQYF.

This sequence joins TRBV28 and TRBJ1-1, with D possibly TRBD1 on 6 matching bases. Trimming stripped 1 base from V and 3 bases from J, with 12 bases between. There are 15 residues in the CDR3. Germline CDR1 MDHEN, CDR2 SYDVKM. CDR3 protein: CASSLSGGRYTEAFF. DNA of the CDR3: TGTGCCAGCAGTTTATCGGGGGGCCGGTACACTGAAGCTTTCTTT.

This rearrangement joins TRBV28 to TRBJ2-7, with D unclear. V shed 11 bases and J shed 3 bases, with 5 bases lying between them. In germline, CDR1 is MDHEN, CDR2 SYDVKM. The CDR3 consists of 9 residues. CDR3 DNA: TGTGCCCCCTACTACGAGCAGTACTTC. Amino acids: CAPYYEQYF.

This chain links TRBV5-1 with TRBJ2-3, with 7 bases aligning to TRBD2. Unmatched junction bases numbered 6, after V lost 2 bases and J lost 0 bases. Germline CDR1 is SGHRS and CDR2 is YFSETQ. CDR3 length equals 16 residues. The CDR3 region is CASSFLGSGSTDTQYF. CDR3 sequence (DNA): TGCGCCAGCAGCTTCCTGGGTAGCGGGAGCACAGATACGCAGTATTTT.

This chain joins TRBV6-5 and TRBJ1-5; weak D call: TRBD1 (6 bases). The CDR3 is 14 amino acids. The germline CDR1 and CDR2 sequences are MNHEY and SVGAGI. V was shortened by 4 bases and J by 9 bases, with 16 bases between the two germline ends. The CDR3 DNA follows: TGTGCCAGCAGTTTGTCCGGGACACAAAGGCCCCAGCATTTT. Protein product: CASSLSGTQRPQHF.

The V call is TRBV28, the J call TRBJ1-1, with TRBD1 matching 7 bases. Germline trimming cut 5 bases from V and 2 bases from J; bases unmatched to any gene: 5. CDR1 and CDR2 from the germline V gene are MDHEN and SYDVKM. CDR3 size: 14 residues. Here the CDR3 DNA reads TGTGCCAGCAGTCCAAACAGGGGTAACACTGAAGCTTTCTTT. Residues: CASSPNRGNTEAFF.

This chain connects TRBV7-2 to TRBJ2-1; D not certain. With 1 base removed from V and 10 bases from J, the gap between germline ends came to 8 bases. The V gene's germline CDR1 is SGHTA and CDR2 FQGNSA. There are 12 residues in the CDR3. CDR3 region: CASSLGRREQFF. CDR3 DNA: TGTGCCAGCAGCTTAGGACGGAGAGAGCAGTTCTTC.

CDR3 residues: CASSPGGTGTYEQYF. CDR3 nucleotides: TGTGCCAGCTCCCCGGGAGGGACAGGGACCTACGAGCAGTACTTC. The gene calls are TRBV18 and TRBJ2-7; D perhaps matches TRBD1 (9 bases). The CDR3 has 15 residues. Germline CDR1 is KGHSH and CDR2 is LQKENI. V was pared by 6 bases and J by 2 bases, with 17 bases between. Variable domain in full (rest from reference TRBV18 and TRBJ2-7): NAGVMQNPRHLVRRRGQEARLRCSPMKGHSHVYWYRQLPEEGLKFMVYLQKENIIDESGMPKERFSAEFPKEGPSILRIQQVVRGDSAAYFCASSPGGTGTYEQYFGPGTRLTVT.

The J gene is TRBJ1-1, the V gene TRBV7-2; TRBD1 might be the D (5 bases). The length of the CDR3 is 14 residues. CDR1 and CDR2 from the germline V gene are SGHTA and FQGNSA. V was pared by 1 base and J by 5 bases, with 11 bases between. CDR3 amino acids: CASSLGGSRTEAFF. CDR3 DNA: TGTGCCAGCAGCTTAGGGGGCTCGCGAACTGAAGCTTTCTTT.